The rows below give T cell receptor beta chains drawn from one sample of a study of blood T cell repertoires in COVID-19. Some clones are missing from TCRdb's copy, which holds only in-frame ones; the method was immunoSEQ multiplex PCR. This table holds tens of thousands of clones, more than 85% found once. The sample taken for sequencing was peripheral blood. All receptors come from a man aged 60 to 75 with active or convalescent COVID-19. Each CDR3 is given with its conserved first and last residue. The order of the fields is J gene, clone size, V gene, D gene, CDR3 protein, CDR3 DNA. D genes are given only for firm matches. Clone size appears in some rows only: once, few, many, or a class for an expanded clone.

TRBJ1-1 NA TRBV25-1 NA CASSHLGRDTEAFF TGTGCCAGCAGCCACCTGGGGAGGGACACTGAAGCTTTCTTT
TRBJ1-1 NA TRBV19 TRBD1 CASSPRDRGIGNTEAFF TGTGCCAGTAGCCCCCGGGACAGGGGAATAGGAAACACTGAAGCTTTCTTT
TRBJ1-6 NA TRBV5-1 TRBD1 CASSFGTAYNSPLHF TGCGCCAGCAGCTTTGGGACAGCGTATAATTCACCCCTCCACTTT
TRBJ2-2 NA TRBV7-3 TRBD1 CASSSNTDRGRTGELFF TGTGCCAGCAGCTCGAATACCGACAGGGGGAGGACCGGGGAGCTGTTTTTT
TRBJ1-2 once TRBV6-1 TRBD1 CASSEAPDRVYYGYTF TGTGCCAGCAGTGAAGCCCCCGACAGGGTGTACTATGGCTACACCTTC
TRBJ2-5 once TRBV28 NA CASSQNGETQYF TGTGCCAGCAGTCAGAACGGGGAGACCCAGTACTTC
TRBJ2-4 NA TRBV5-1 TRBD1 CASSSDQGAKFGIQYF TGCGCCAGCAGCAGCGACCAGGGGGCTAAGTTCGGCATTCAGTACTTC
TRBJ1-5 once TRBV18 TRBD1 CASSPGTGGSQPQHF TGTGCCAGCTCACCCGGGACAGGGGGAAGTCAGCCCCAGCATTTT
TRBJ2-1 NA TRBV11-2 TRBD2 CASSSPRGGHTNEQFF TGTGCCAGCAGCTCGCCGCGGGGGGGCCACACCAATGAGCAGTTCTTC
TRBJ2-2 NA TRBV5-1 TRBD2 CASSREASGLTGELFF TGCGCCAGCAGCCGAGAGGCTAGCGGACTCACCGGGGAGCTGTTTTTT
TRBJ2-7 NA TRBV6-5 NA CASSRQSPYEQYF TGTGCCAGCAGCAGACAGAGCCCCTACGAGCAGTACTTC
TRBJ1-4 NA TRBV19 TRBD1 CASSIDRGSTGRKLFF TGTGCCAGTAGTATTGACAGGGGCTCAACGGGGCGAAAACTGTTTTTT
TRBJ1-2 once TRBV6-5 TRBD1 CASSTTGLNLYGYTF TGTGCGAGCTCCACGACAGGGCTAAACCTCTATGGCTACACCTTC
TRBJ2-7 NA TRBV6-2/TRBV6-3 TRBD2 CASSYYPSGRATYEQYF TGTGCCAGCAGTTACTACCCTAGCGGGAGGGCTACCTACGAGCAGTACTTC
TRBJ1-5 NA TRBV11-2 TRBD1 CASSASWVRGGGQPQHF TGTGCCAGCAGCGCCAGCTGGGTGCGAGGGGGCGGTCAGCCCCAGCATTTT
TRBJ2-7 NA TRBV6-2/TRBV6-3 TRBD1 CASSGTTGAYEQYF TGTGCCAGCAGTGGTACGACAGGGGCCTACGAGCAGTACTTC
TRBJ1-6 once TRBV28 NA CASSQGTPRNNSPLHF TGTGCCAGCAGTCAAGGGACTCCACGGAACAATTCACCCCTCCACTTT
TRBJ2-1 NA TRBV19 NA CASSIMSESNEQFF TGTGCCAGTAGTATAATGTCCGAGAGCAATGAGCAGTTCTTC
TRBJ2-7 few TRBV28 NA CASSLYRDSSYEQYF TGTGCCAGCAGTTTGTATCGGGACTCCTCCTACGAGCAGTACTTC
TRBJ1-1 NA TRBV6-6 NA CASSYSDRTEAFF TGTGCCAGCAGTTACTCGGACCGGACAGAAGCTTTCTTT
TRBJ1-6 NA TRBV5-1 NA CASSTREGQVNSPLHF TGCGCCAGCAGCACAAGGGAGGGCCAAGTTAATTCACCCCTCCACTTT
TRBJ1-1 NA TRBV7-2 NA CASSRGWGSEAFF TGTGCCAGCAGCCGTGGGTGGGGCAGTGAAGCTTTCTTT
TRBJ2-3 NA TRBV9 NA CASSVATGSTDTQYF TGTGCCAGCAGCGTAGCGACGGGAAGCACAGATACGCAGTATTTT
TRBJ2-7 NA TRBV5-1 NA CASSWGRITYEQYF TGCGCCAGCAGCTGGGGCCGGATAACCTACGAGCAGTACTTC
TRBJ2-7 NA TRBV28 TRBD1 CASRAAGQGAYEQYF TGTGCCAGCAGGGCCGCGGGACAGGGGGCTTACGAGCAGTACTTC
TRBJ2-3 once TRBV11-1 NA CASSLRQADTQYF TGTGCCAGCAGCTTACGACAGGCAGATACGCAGTATTTT
TRBJ1-6 NA TRBV11-2 NA CASSLGGHNSPLHF TGTGCCAGCAGCTTAGGAGGGCATAATTCACCCCTCCACTTT
TRBJ1-3 NA TRBV7-2 NA CASSYISGYSGNTIYF TGTGCCAGCAGTTATATCAGCGGATACTCTGGAAACACCATATATTTT
TRBJ1-6 NA TRBV6-5 NA CASSYTRGSPLHF TGTGCCAGCAGTTACACCAGGGGATCACCCCTCCACTTT
TRBJ1-5 NA TRBV30 NA CAWSVGGITPQHF TGTGCCTGGAGTGTTGGAGGGATAACACCCCAGCATTTT
TRBJ1-1 once TRBV5-3 TRBD1 CARSGDRADTEAFF TGTGCCAGAAGCGGTGACAGGGCCGACACTGAAGCTTTCTTT
TRBJ1-5 NA TRBV7-6 NA CASSHGRGDSNQPQHF TGTGCCAGCAGCCACGGGCGGGGGGATAGCAATCAGCCCCAGCATTTT
TRBJ2-3 NA TRBV9 TRBD2 CASSVLAGGTDTQYF TGTGCCAGCAGCGTACTAGCGGGGGGCACAGATACGCAGTATTTT
TRBJ2-5 NA TRBV7-2 NA CASSLAGGPGETQYF TGTGCCAGCAGCTTAGCGGGAGGCCCTGGGGAGACCCAGTACTTC
TRBJ2-2 NA TRBV19 TRBD1 CASSLPGQGSTTGELFF TGTGCCAGTAGTCTACCGGGACAGGGGTCGACCACCGGGGAGCTGTTTTTT
TRBJ2-2 NA TRBV11-3 NA CASSLFGSGELFF TGTGCCAGCAGCTTATTCGGGTCCGGGGAGCTGTTTTTT
TRBJ2-7 NA TRBV18 TRBD1 CASSPQGQGNYEQYF TGTGCCAGCTCACCGCAGGGACAGGGGAACTACGAGCAGTACTTC
TRBJ1-2 NA TRBV19 TRBD1 CASSLPGDRTNYGYTF TGTGCCAGTAGCCTCCCTGGGGACAGAACAAACTATGGCTACACCTTC
TRBJ1-1 NA TRBV2 NA CASSYDQAGTEAFF TGTGCCAGCAGTTACGACCAGGCGGGCACTGAAGCTTTCTTT
TRBJ1-2 NA TRBV18 NA CASSPDGAWGYGYTF TGTGCCAGCTCACCCGATGGGGCCTGGGGCTATGGCTACACCTTC
TRBJ2-3 NA TRBV5-1 TRBD1 CASSTVGTGGIDTQYF TGCGCCAGCAGTACGGTCGGGACAGGGGGCATAGATACGCAGTATTTT
TRBJ2-1 NA TRBV5-1 TRBD2 CASSPAREYEQFF TGCGCCAGCAGCCCAGCGCGGGAGTATGAGCAGTTCTTC
TRBJ2-7 NA TRBV28 NA CASSPQGDEQYF TGTGCCAGCAGTCCCCAGGGTGACGAGCAGTACTTC
TRBJ2-3 NA TRBV9 TRBD2 CASSVAWRGSGDTQYF TGTGCCAGCAGCGTGGCTTGGCGGGGGTCGGGAGATACGCAGTATTTT
TRBJ1-2 once TRBV16 TRBD1 CASSQSGTGGIINYGYTF TGTGCCAGCAGCCAATCCGGGACAGGGGGCATTATAAACTATGGCTACACCTTC
TRBJ2-3 once TRBV7-9 NA CASSLARPGLGDTQYF TGTGCCAGCAGCTTAGCACGCCCGGGATTGGGGGATACGCAGTATTTT
TRBJ1-1 NA TRBV7-2 NA CANAMTANTEAFF TGTGCCAACGCAATGACAGCGAACACTGAAGCTTTCTTT
TRBJ1-5 NA TRBV10-3 TRBD1 CAISDWGQGSSNQPQHF TGTGCCATCAGTGACTGGGGACAGGGATCTAGCAATCAGCCCCAGCATTTT
TRBJ1-6 NA TRBV3-1/TRBV3-2 NA CASTSQTGRSPLHF TGTGCCAGCACCTCACAAACAGGGCGGTCACCCCTCCACTTT
TRBJ1-4 once TRBV6-6 NA CASSPRQDGVEKLFF TGTGCCAGCAGCCCAAGACAGGATGGTGTTGAAAAACTGTTTTTT
TRBJ2-7 NA TRBV2 NA CASLPGQVSYEQYF TGTGCCAGCCTTCCGGGACAAGTATCCTACGAGCAGTACTTC
TRBJ2-5 NA TRBV28 NA CASSFEGSWETQYF TGTGCCAGCAGTTTTGAGGGTTCCTGGGAGACCCAGTACTTC
TRBJ1-3 NA TRBV19 NA CASKEGSSGNTIYF TGTGCCAGTAAGGAGGGTTCCTCTGGAAACACCATATATTTT
TRBJ2-2 NA TRBV15 NA CATSGGGDTGELFF TGTGCCACCAGCGGAGGGGGGGACACCGGGGAGCTGTTTTTT